This T cell receptor beta chain was recovered during a study of CD8 T cells in Susac syndrome. Random hexamers primed reverse transcription of roughly 0.5 to 1 ug RNA. Multiplex PCR with immunoSEQ amplified the TCR beta CDR3 across 54 Vbeta and 13 Jbeta. TCRdb fed the immunoSEQ multiplex PCR reads into MiXCR, producing one record per CDR3 protein. The sample consists of about 180,000 distinct CDR3 sequences, 85% to 95% of them appearing once. Definite or probable Susac syndrome was diagnosed using recently defined diagnostic criteria. Trimming left V 4 bases short and J 5 bases short, with 11 bases between. CDR1 is SGHTA and CDR2 is FQGNSA in the germline V gene. This CDR3 comprises 13 residues.

The sequencing input was CD4+ T cells from PBMCs. The source of this sequence is a human donor with Susac syndrome. The chain employs TRBV7-2 and TRBJ2-5; D is unclear. CDR3 sequence: CASSSRRMETQYF. The CDR3 DNA sequence: TGTGCCAGCAGCTCGCGTCGCATGGAGACCCAGTACTTC.